This TCR beta chain was retrieved from a study of Ad26.COV2.S vaccination and SARS-CoV-2 variants (dated by TCRdb to about 2021). Study-level background: Donors in the vaccine arm were drawn from COV1001, a multicentre, randomized, double-blind, placebo-controlled phase I-IIa trial testing Ad26.COV2.S in healthy adults. Ad26.COV2.S was given intramuscularly at 5x10^10 or 1x10^11 viral particles, as a single shot or as two shots 56 days apart. Sequencing of the TCRbeta repertoire served to evaluate the specificity and breadth of SARS-CoV-2-reactive T cell receptors following Ad26.COV2.S vaccination. The TCR-sequenced set comprised around 32 samples: about 19 Ad26.COV2.S vaccine recipients, 5 placebo recipients and 8 SARS-CoV-2 convalescent individuals. Participants in the trial were split at random into five groups of five each, receiving low-dose or high-dose Ad26.COV2.S once or twice, or else placebo on both occasions. Throughout the experiments and outcome assessment, investigators stayed blinded to trial group allocation. Findings and caveats that apply to the study as a whole: Comparing responses between vaccine doses or regimens was not something the study was powered to do. After vaccination, spike-specific CD8+ and CD4+ T cell responses were reported to show substantial breadth. The authors noted that the TCR breadth and depth analyses may have underestimated total T cell responses. Ad26.COV2.S recipients had higher spike-specific TCR breadth than placebo recipients (P = 0.0014). Vaccine and placebo recipients had comparable non-spike TCR breadth, which fits with the vaccine containing only spike.

The treatment or condition label, as the study defines it: about 20 received Ad26.COV2.S at low or high dose, single or two shots; about 5 received placebo; per-sample allocation not given. For vaccine and placebo recipients, the sequenced repertoires came from samples collected on day 63 after the first injection. In Cohort 1b, around 23 adults aged 18-55 years were enrolled at a single site in Boston, USA, between 29 July and 7 August 2020. Ad26.COV2.S was a replication-incompetent adenovirus type 26 vector expressing a prefusion-stabilized SARS-CoV-2 spike protein from the original Wuhan strain. TCRbeta CDR3 regions were sequenced with the immunoSEQ Assay. After extraction, genomic DNA underwent amplification by bias-controlled multiplex PCR, followed by high-throughput sequencing. The study's own analysis went as follows. To quantify the absolute abundance of every unique TCRbeta CDR3 region, sequences were collapsed and filtered. T cell fraction was estimated by normalizing TCRbeta template counts to usable DNA, with usable DNA measured through amplification of reference genes found in all nucleated cells. Repertoire TCRs were annotated as SARS-CoV-2-specific when V gene, CDR3 amino acid sequence and J gene were exactly matched to a known reactive TCR set. MIRA supplied the reference SARS-CoV-2 TCR set, which was filtered for enrichment in COVID-19-positive ImmuneCODE repertoires so that public or cross-reactive TCRs were removed. Using the MIRA antigens, annotated TCRs were further analysed by specific ORF or by position within an ORF. Breadth was defined as annotated unique rearrangements over total unique productive rearrangements; depth was the summed frequency of those rearrangements. Two-sided Wilcoxon rank-sum tests were applied when comparing TCR breadth between groups. Entries here come from immuneACCESS through TCRdb and include only in-frame sequences with V and J called. Some clones fail to appear in such tables; in the studies checked, an unresolved V gene covers under half of the shortfall, and the cause of the remainder is unknown. V and J calls and clone size are copied from that table; D and trimming were computed from the DNA. The sample table lists about 430,000 clones, 80% to 95% of them with a count of one. The ten most abundant clones make up over 9% of the sample.

This clone came up a few times. This clone's antigen is unknown. Qualities for individual bases were not recorded, and no much larger clone is one base off. V loses 2 bases of germline sequence and J loses 4 bases, and the interval between the two ends is 13 bases. Based on the germline V gene (reference sequence), the CDR1 and CDR2 sequences are LNHDA and SQIVND. The CDR3, from cysteine to phenylalanine, totals 15 residues. Here the CDR3 DNA is all that survives: 45 bases in frame from base 1. Here the sequenced sample was peripheral blood, taken in a trial of Ad26.COV2.S vaccine versus placebo. Rearrangement joined TRBV19 to TRBJ2-3; TRBD2 is possibly the D segment (6 matching bases). The origin of this receptor is a person between 18 and 65 years old who received the Ad26.COV2.S COVID-19 vaccine or a placebo. The CDR3 has the sequence CASSIRLGEADTQYF. The bases read TGTGCCAGTAGTATAAGGCTGGGGGAGGCAGATACGCAGTATTTT.